Given below is one T cell receptor (beta chain) in context. Its specific antigen is unknown. No much larger clone exists at a distance of one base, and base qualities are not known. The data derive from a study of blood T cell repertoires in COVID-19 (TCRdb year 2020). Describing the broader study: Collaborator samples came from the United States, Italy and Spain and covered acute and convalescent phases of COVID-19. The material from the prospective study consisted of cDNA or gDNA derived from T cells, B-cell-depleted T cells, or PBMCs. Subjects who had been exposed to COVID-19, were actively infected with it, or had recovered from it provided the deeply sampled blood TCRbeta repertoires that made up the dataset. The repertoires were released in a freely available public database intended as a resource for research on the immune response to SARS-CoV-2. Samples were obtained from the ongoing ImmuneRACE study (first 160 participants) and from about 1,300 subjects provided by 6 global collaborators. A de-identified subject ID, COVID-19 status, age in years and sex were almost always included in the sample metadata. Where HLA class I and class II types were available, the types were taken from metadata supplied by the sample provider, not from assay-based typing. The study at large found these results: Clinical and demographic metadata were provided uncurated, with the amount varying by source and participant.

Collaborating institutions collected whole blood in K2EDTA tubes following their own protocols. For TCRbeta analysis, collaborators shipped samples in one of three forms: frozen whole blood, isolated PBMCs, or DNA extracted from either of those sample types. TCRbeta CDR3 regions were amplified from genomic DNA by means of the immunoSEQ Assay, a bias-controlled multiplex PCR. The source study handled its data this way. The number of nucleated cells in each sample was estimated from the amplification of reference gene primers within the assay. To quantify the absolute abundance of each unique TCRbeta CDR3 rearrangement, sequence reads were collapsed and filtered. For each sample, productive Simpson clonality was calculated by taking the square root of Simpson's diversity index across productive rearrangements. The source is immuneACCESS, and TCRdb retained only in-frame sequences with V and J called. Part of the clones is not carried over; for the studies checked, unresolved V genes explain less than half of this, and the remainder is unexplained. D and trimming come from the DNA, and the V and J calls and clone size come from that table. This sample lists under 150,000 clones; more than 70% were detected once. The top ten clones comprise approximately 1.5% of the sample.

The germline V gene yields SGDLS for CDR1 and YYNGEE for CDR2. The CDR3 runs 17 residues from the cysteine to the phenylalanine. CDR3 DNA only is kept here, 51 bases in frame from base 1. Trimming costs V 0 bases and J 0 bases, and their ends lie 13 bases apart. The clonotype originates from a man aged 55-75 years with acute or convalescent COVID-19. The chain couples TRBV9 to TRBJ2-1; no D gene call is confident. Sequenced sample: peripheral blood. The DNA reads TGTGCCAGCAGCGTAGTCGGAGCCTCCGGCTCCTACAATGAGCAGTTCTTC. The translation is CASSVVGASGSYNEQFF.